This entry describes one TCR beta chain. This entry belongs to a study of T-cell reconstitution after alpha-beta-depleted transplantation in children. For TCRbeta, the library was prepared with unique molecular identifiers. TCRdb analysed the PCR reads with MiXCR anew, one entry per CDR3 protein. The sample carries roughly 500,000 distinct CDR3 sequences, 32% recorded once. With 1 base removed from V and 0 bases from J, the gap between germline ends came to 4 bases. The CDR3 is made up of 13 amino acids. Looked up from germline, CDR1 is GTSNPN and CDR2 is SVGIG (reference sequence). The receptor's source is a human donor who donated a stem cell graft to a child with aplastic anemia. V and J are TRBV30 and TRBJ1-3; D call uncertain. Specimen: PBMCs from the stem cell graft donor, collected from the stem cell graft. This chain's CDR3 is CAWSGLSGNTIYF. CDR3 DNA: TGTGCCTGGAGTGGACTCTCTGGAAACACCATATATTTT.